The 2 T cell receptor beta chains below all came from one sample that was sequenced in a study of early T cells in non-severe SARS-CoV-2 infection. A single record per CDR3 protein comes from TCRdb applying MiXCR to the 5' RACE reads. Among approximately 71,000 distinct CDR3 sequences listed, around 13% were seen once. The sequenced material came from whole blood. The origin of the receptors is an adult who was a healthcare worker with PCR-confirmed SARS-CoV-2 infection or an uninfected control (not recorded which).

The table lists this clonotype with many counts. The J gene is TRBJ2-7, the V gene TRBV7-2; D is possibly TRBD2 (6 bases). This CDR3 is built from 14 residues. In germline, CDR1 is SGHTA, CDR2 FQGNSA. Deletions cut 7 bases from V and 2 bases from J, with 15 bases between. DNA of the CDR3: TGTGCCAGCACCAAATCATCGGGAGCCTACGAGCAGTACTTC. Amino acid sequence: CASTKSSGAYEQYF.

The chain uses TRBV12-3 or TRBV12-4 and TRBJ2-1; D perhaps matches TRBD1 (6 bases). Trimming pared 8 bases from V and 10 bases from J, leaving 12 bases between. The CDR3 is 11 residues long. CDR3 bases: TGTGCCAGCGCCCTGAGGGGGGAGCAGTTCTTC. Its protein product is CASALRGEQFF.